This is a list of T cell receptor beta chains from one sample in a study of T cells after yellow fever vaccination. TCRdb ran MiXCR on the 5' RACE reads and lists one entry per CDR3 protein. The data show about 260,000 distinct CDR3 sequences, around 5.3% seen once. Source: CD4+ T cells sorted from PBMCs, taken on the day of the yellow fever booster vaccination. All receptors come from a man between 18 and 35 years old who received the YFV17D yellow fever vaccine. CDR3s include the opening cysteine and the closing phenylalanine or tryptophan. The D gene is left open where the match is weak. The listing skips clone size in some rows; elsewhere it reads once, few, many or a size class.

>-|TRBV20-1|many|TRBJ1-2
TGCAGTGCTAGCCCGAGACTCCTTTTGAATGGCTACACCTTC
CSASPRLLLNGYTF
>-|TRBV11-2|-|TRBJ1-1
TGTGCCAGACAGGAGAACACTGAAGCTTTCTTT
CARQENTEAFF
>TRBD1|TRBV5-1|many|TRBJ2-2
TGCGCCAGCAGCTTGGAGGGGGCTATGAACACCGGGGAGCTGTTTTTT
CASSLEGAMNTGELFF
>TRBD1|TRBV29-1|-|TRBJ1-2
TGCAGCGTCAGGGACAGAGCTAACTATGGCTACACCTTC
CSVRDRANYGYTF
>-|TRBV5-4|-|TRBJ2-4
TGTGCCAGCAGACGAGACAGTTCGGGGGCGGAAAACATTCAGTACTTC
CASRRDSSGAENIQYF
>-|TRBV4-3|many|TRBJ1-1
TGCGCCAGCAGCCAAGTCGGGAAGAACACTGAAGCTTTCTTT
CASSQVGKNTEAFF
>TRBD2|TRBV4-1|-|TRBJ2-1
TGCGCCAGCAGTCCCCTTTGGTTAGCGGGGGGCAACAATGAGCAGTTCTTC
CASSPLWLAGGNNEQFF
>TRBD1|TRBV25-1|few|TRBJ2-7
TGTGCCAGCCAGGACAGGTTTTACGAGCAGTACTTC
CASQDRFYEQYF
>-|TRBV12-3/TRBV12-4|few|TRBJ2-5
TGTGCCAGCAGCTTCAGGGGGGTGAGGGAGACCCAGTACTTC
CASSFRGVRETQYF
>-|TRBV7-2|many|TRBJ1-5
TGTGCCAGCAGCGTCCAGGGAAATCAGCCCCAGCATTTT
CASSVQGNQPQHF
>TRBD2|TRBV12-3/TRBV12-4|many|TRBJ2-5
TGTGCCAGCAGTCCGCGGCGGGGGGGCCTTTTCGTCGGGGATCGCGAGACCCAGTACTTC
CASSPRRGGLFVGDRETQYF
>TRBD1|TRBV7-2|-|TRBJ2-3
TGTGCCAGCAGCTTAGTCTGGGGACAGGGAACGGCAGATACGCAGTATTTT
CASSLVWGQGTADTQYF
>TRBD2|TRBV3-1|few|TRBJ2-7
TGTGCCAGCAGCCCGTCTCGGGCGGGGGGCTTCTACGAGCAGTACTTC
CASSPSRAGGFYEQYF
>-|TRBV12-3/TRBV12-4|many|TRBJ2-7
TGTGCCAGCAGGAGAGGGACGGAGGGAGAGCAGTACTTC
CASRRGTEGEQYF
>-|TRBV5-1|many|TRBJ1-2
TGCGCCAGCAGCTCCGGGGATTCGGTCTACTATGGCTACACCTTC
CASSSGDSVYYGYTF
>-|TRBV4-1|few|TRBJ1-1
TGCGCCAGCAGCCAAGAAGTATCTCTATTGGTCAGGAACACTGAAGCTTTCTTT
CASSQEVSLLVRNTEAFF
>TRBD2|TRBV5-6|-|TRBJ2-5
TGTGCCAGCAGCTTGGCTAGCGGGATTCCCCAAGAGACCCAGTACTTC
CASSLASGIPQETQYF
>-|TRBV10-3|few|TRBJ2-6
TGTGCCATCAGTGACGCAGGGCTCGCTGGGGCCAACGTCCTGACTTTC
CAISDAGLAGANVLTF
>-|TRBV6-5|many|TRBJ1-6
TGTGCCAGCAGTGGAACCGAGGGTATTAGTAATTCACCCCTCCACTTT
CASSGTEGISNSPLHF
>-|TRBV6-5|-|TRBJ1-3
TGTGCCAGCAGGGCCTCTGAAAACACCATATATTTT
CASRASENTIYF
>TRBD2|TRBV6-5|-|TRBJ2-5
TGTGCCAGCAGTTATCCGGGAGGGAAGACCCAGTACTTC
CASSYPGGKTQYF
>-|TRBV7-2|many|TRBJ2-3
TGTGCCAGCAGCCCGAATCGGTGGGGGCTCACAGATACGCAGTATTTT
CASSPNRWGLTDTQYF
>-|TRBV7-9|-|TRBJ2-3
TGTGCCAGCAGCTTCCCCGGGGGAGGCACAGATACGCAGTATTTT
CASSFPGGGTDTQYF
>TRBD2|TRBV12-3/TRBV12-4|few|TRBJ2-1
TGTGCCAGCAGTTTAGATACTAGCGCCCATGAGCAGTTCTTC
CASSLDTSAHEQFF
>TRBD1|TRBV11-2|many|TRBJ2-5
TGTGCCAGCAGCTTAGACGAAAGGACAGGGGGGCAAGAGACCCAGTACTTC
CASSLDERTGGQETQYF
>-|TRBV9|few|TRBJ2-3
TGTGCCAGCAGCGTAGAACCCCAAGATACGCAGTATTTT
CASSVEPQDTQYF
>-|TRBV19|few|TRBJ1-2
TGTGCCAGTAGTATAACGGGAAACTATGGCTACACCTTC
CASSITGNYGYTF
>-|TRBV5-1|many|TRBJ2-3
TGCGCCAGCAGCGCTTGGGCCGGGACGGGCACAGATACGCAGTATTTT
CASSAWAGTGTDTQYF
>TRBD1|TRBV20-1|-|TRBJ2-7
TGCAGTGCTACGGGGTGGACAGGGACGGGGTCTATGGACGAGCAGTACTTC
CSATGWTGTGSMDEQYF
>-|TRBV2|-|TRBJ2-2
TGTGCCAGCACTATAGCACCGAACACCGGGGAGCTGTTTTTT
CASTIAPNTGELFF
>-|TRBV6-5|-|TRBJ2-2
TGTGCCAGCAGTTGGCGACGGACCATCAACACCGGGGAGCTGTTTTTT
CASSWRRTINTGELFF
>TRBD1|TRBV10-3|few|TRBJ1-5
TGTGCCATCAGTGAGTCGCCAGGGGGCAACCAGCCCCAGCATTTT
CAISESPGGNQPQHF
>-|TRBV7-2|many|TRBJ2-1
TGTGCCAGCAGCTACCACAATGAGCAGTTCTTC
CASSYHNEQFF
>-|TRBV7-2|-|TRBJ2-5
TGTGCCAGCAGCGCCGCCGGGGCGCGGGAGACCCAGTACTTC
CASSAAGARETQYF
>-|TRBV27|few|TRBJ1-5
TGTGCCAGCAGCCCTAGGGCGGGCAGGGCTGGGCAGCCCCAGCATTTT
CASSPRAGRAGQPQHF
>-|TRBV27|-|TRBJ2-5
TGTGCCAGCAGTTCGGGGACCCCTGGGGCCCAGTACTTC
CASSSGTPGAQYF
>-|TRBV7-9|many|TRBJ2-2
TGTGCCAGCAGCTTAGCCCTAGTGACCGGGGAGCTGTTTTTT
CASSLALVTGELFF
>-|TRBV7-2|many|TRBJ2-5
TGTGCCAGCAGCGTCGCCAGGTGGGAAGAGACCCAGTACTTC
CASSVARWEETQYF
>-|TRBV5-4|-|TRBJ1-1
TGTGCCAGCAGCTTATACTTCGGGGGAGGGAAGAACACTGAAGCTTTCTTT
CASSLYFGGGKNTEAFF
>TRBD1|TRBV18|few|TRBJ1-2
TGTGCCAGCTCAGCCACCGGGACAGGCCTCTCGGGCTACACCTTC
CASSATGTGLSGYTF
>TRBD2|TRBV18|many|TRBJ2-4
TGTGCCAGCTCACCACGGCCCGCGGGGGAGAACATTCAGTACTTC
CASSPRPAGENIQYF
>-|TRBV12-3/TRBV12-4|-|TRBJ2-1
TGTGCCAGCTTAGGTTGGGGGGCTGGTAATGAGCAGTTCTTC
CASLGWGAGNEQFF
>-|TRBV4-1|-|TRBJ2-3
TGCGCCAGCAGCCAAGATTCTGCGGGTGGGGGTGTTTGGGATACGCAGTATTTT
CASSQDSAGGGVWDTQYF
>TRBD2|TRBV5-5|many|TRBJ2-2
TGTGCCAGCAGCTTGTTAGAGCGGGGGGTGACCTTCACCGGGGAGCTGTTTTTT
CASSLLERGVTFTGELFF
>-|TRBV29-1|few|TRBJ1-4
TGCAGCGGGTATGATAATGAAAAACTGTTTTTT
CSGYDNEKLFF
>TRBD2|TRBV11-2|-|TRBJ2-3
TGTGCCAGCAGCCCGCACGGGGGGGGGTTCGGCACAGATACGCAGTATTTT
CASSPHGGGFGTDTQYF
>-|TRBV4-3|few|TRBJ1-2
TGCGCCAGCAGCCAAGAGTCGGGAAACTATGGCTACACCTTC
CASSQESGNYGYTF
>TRBD2|TRBV24-1|many|TRBJ2-2
TGTGCCACCAGTGACTCCAGCGGGGGGCTCACCGGGGAGCTGTTTTTT
CATSDSSGGLTGELFF
>-|TRBV10-3|many|TRBJ2-7
TGTGCCATCAGCCCCCGTCCGGGACCCTACGAGCAGTACTTC
CAISPRPGPYEQYF
>-|TRBV20-1|many|TRBJ1-5
TGCAGTGCTAGTTCAGGGATCGTGGAGCCCCAGCATTTT
CSASSGIVEPQHF
>-|TRBV18|-|TRBJ1-4
TGTGCCAGCTCACGAGGACGGGACATCTACGAAAAACTGTTTTTT
CASSRGRDIYEKLFF
>TRBD1|TRBV2|once|TRBJ1-2
TGTGCCAGCAGTGATCGACAGGGACAAACTAGCTACACCTTC
CASSDRQGQTSYTF
>-|TRBV10-3|once|TRBJ2-2
TGTGCCACCACAATCGCAGGGCCGAACACCGGGGAGCTGTTTTTT
CATTIAGPNTGELFF
>-|TRBV25-1|-|TRBJ2-3
TGTGCCAGCAGTGCCCCTTCGGGGGGCGATACGCAGTATTTT
CASSAPSGGDTQYF
>TRBD1|TRBV28|-|TRBJ1-5
TGTGCCAGCAGTTTACACCCCCTCTGGACAGGGGGAGGCAATCAGCCCCAGCATTTT
CASSLHPLWTGGGNQPQHF
>-|TRBV19|-|TRBJ1-2
TGTGCCAGTAGGGAAATAGCGGGACAATCTAACTATGGCTACACCTTC
CASREIAGQSNYGYTF
>TRBD2|TRBV30|few|TRBJ2-5
TGTGCCTGGAGTACCGGGACTAGCGCAGAGACCCAGTACTTC
CAWSTGTSAETQYF
>TRBD1|TRBV20-1|few|TRBJ2-7
TGCAGTGCTGGAAGACAGGGAGCGTCCTACGAGCAGTACTTC
CSAGRQGASYEQYF
>-|TRBV6-6|few|TRBJ1-1
TGTGCCAGCAGGAGTGGGGAGGCGAACACTGAAGCTTTCTTT
CASRSGEANTEAFF
>-|TRBV21-1|few|TRBJ1-6
TGTGCCAGCAGCAAAAGGCGGGGCTGGGATTCACCCCTCCACTTT
CASSKRRGWDSPLHF